This T cell receptor beta chain originates from a study of T-cell reconstitution after alpha-beta-depleted transplantation in children. This clonotype was counted many times. It was with unique molecular identifiers that the TCRbeta library was prepared. MiXCR, applied by TCRdb to the PCR reads, yields one record per CDR3 protein. The table shows around 440,000 distinct CDR3 sequences, with 15% to 20% occurring only once. This CDR3 comprises 14 residues. V lost 5 bases to trimming and J lost 2 bases; unmatched junction nucleotides: 2. The clonotype originates from a boy in the first two years of life who had a stem cell transplant for Wiskott-Aldrich syndrome, so the T cells may come from the graft donor. The J gene is TRBJ1-4, the V gene TRBV12-3 or TRBV12-4; 7 bases match TRBD1. The sequencing here drew on PBMCs, mostly from graft donor cells, taken 360 days after TCRalphabeta/CD19-depleted stem cell transplant. CDR3 in amino acids: CASSDRVTNEKLFF. In nucleotides, the CDR3 is TGTGCCAGCAGTGACAGGGTTACTAATGAAAAACTGTTTTTT.